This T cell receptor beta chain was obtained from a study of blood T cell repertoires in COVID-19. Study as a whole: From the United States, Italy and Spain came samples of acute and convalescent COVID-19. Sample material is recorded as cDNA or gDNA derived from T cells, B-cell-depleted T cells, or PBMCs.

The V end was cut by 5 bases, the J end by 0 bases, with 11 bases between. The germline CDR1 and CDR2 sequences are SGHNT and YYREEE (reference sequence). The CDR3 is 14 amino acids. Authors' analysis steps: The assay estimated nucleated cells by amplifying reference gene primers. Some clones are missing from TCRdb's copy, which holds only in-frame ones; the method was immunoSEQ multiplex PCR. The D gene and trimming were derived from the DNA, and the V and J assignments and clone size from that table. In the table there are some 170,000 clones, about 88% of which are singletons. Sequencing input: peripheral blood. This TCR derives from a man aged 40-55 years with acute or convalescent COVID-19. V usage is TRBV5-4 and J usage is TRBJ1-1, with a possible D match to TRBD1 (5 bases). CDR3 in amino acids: CASRTGGMNTEAFF. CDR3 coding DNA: TGTGCCAGCAGGACCGGGGGGATGAACACTGAAGCTTTCTTT. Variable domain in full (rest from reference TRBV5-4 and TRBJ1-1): ETGVTQSPTHLIKTRGQQVTLRCSSQSGHNTVSWYQQALGQGPQFIFQYYREEENGRGNFPPRFSGLQFPNYSSELNVNALELDDSALYLCASRTGGMNTEAFFGQGTRLTVV.